A single sample is the source of the 17 T cell receptor beta chains below, sequenced in a study of beta chain features in type 1 diabetes. TCRB transcripts that were expressed got sequenced, as all of the isolated RNA had been reverse transcribed. Sequenced by immunoSEQ multiplex PCR; TCRdb stores in-frame clones only, minus some. The sample carries around 320,000 clones, about 14% recorded once. Sequenced sample: central memory CD4+ T cells from blood. These receptors were collected from a man aged 25-45 years in good health.

The gene calls are TRBV4-1 and TRBJ2-1; tentatively, D is TRBD2 (5 bases). V was trimmed by 5 bases and J by 0 bases, leaving 11 bases between them. This CDR3 has 15 amino acids. Germline CDR1 is MGHRA and CDR2 is YSYEKL. The CDR3 spells CASSYEGSSYNEQFF. In DNA form, the CDR3 reads TGCGCCAGCAGCTATGAAGGGAGCTCCTACAATGAGCAGTTCTTC.

The rearrangement uses TRBV29-1 and TRBJ1-6, with D maybe TRBD1 (5 bases). CDR1 and CDR2 from the germline V gene are SQVTM and ANQGSEA. V lost 5 bases to trimming and J lost 7 bases, with 12 bases between them. The CDR3 length is 13 residues. The CDR3 nucleotides are TGCAGCGTTCGGCAGGGAGGGAATTCACCCCTCCACTTT. This translates into CSVRQGGNSPLHF.

A few counts support this clone. This sequence joins TRBV7-5 and TRBJ1-1; the table names TRBD1, a call not compared with the DNA. TRBV7-5 is described as a pseudogene. The CDR3 has 15 amino acids. CDR3 residues: CARSLRGSPDSEAFF. In DNA, the CDR3 is TGTGCCAGAAGCTTACGCGGTAGTCCGGACAGTGAAGCTTTCTTT.

The genes are TRBV5-8 and TRBJ2-5; 8 positions agree with TRBD1. Losses at the gene ends were 1 base for V and 7 bases for J; bases not matched to a gene: 0. CDR3 length: 12 residues. Germline CDR1 is SGHTS and CDR2 is YDEGEE. CDR3 amino acids: CASSLTGGTQYF. CDR3 nucleotide sequence: TGTGCCAGCAGCTTGACAGGGGGGACCCAGTACTTC.

The rearrangement joins TRBV6-5 to TRBJ1-2, with D maybe TRBD1 (6 bases). V was trimmed by 4 bases and J by 8 bases, leaving 11 bases between them. Germline V gene sequence: CDR1 MNHEY, CDR2 SVGAGI. This CDR3 spans 12 amino acids. The chain's CDR3 is CASSSSRGGYTF. CDR3 DNA: TGTGCCAGCAGTTCTTCTAGGGGGGGCTACACCTTC.

The V gene is TRBV9, the J gene TRBJ2-3; D perhaps matches TRBD2 (5 bases). This CDR3 spans 15 amino acids. Germline V gene sequence: CDR1 SGDLS, CDR2 YYNGEE. Deletions cut 0 bases from V and 2 bases from J, with 10 bases between. The CDR3 sequence: CASSVGGLVTDTQYF. The CDR3 region has the DNA TGTGCCAGCAGCGTAGGCGGACTCGTCACAGATACGCAGTATTTT.

The chain has TRBV6-6 and TRBJ2-2; D remains unclear. Trimming shortened V by 2 bases and J by 0 bases, and 10 bases separated the two germline ends. The germline gives CDR1 MNHNY, CDR2 SVGAGI (reference sequence). The CDR3 length is 16 residues. CDR3 region: CASSYGRNANTGELFF. Written as DNA, the CDR3 is TGTGCCAGCAGTTACGGACGGAACGCGAACACCGGGGAGCTGTTTTTT.

In its sample, this clone was seen a few times. The gene calls are TRBV7-9 and TRBJ2-5; 10 bases fit TRBD2. The J segment lost 5 bases and the V segment lost 2 bases, leaving 2 bases of the junction unmatched. This CDR3 comprises 14 residues. Germline V gives CDR1 SEHNR, CDR2 FQNEAQ (reference sequence). CDR3 sequence reads: CASSLLAGEETQYF. Here the CDR3 DNA reads TGTGCCAGCAGCTTACTAGCGGGAGAGGAGACCCAGTACTTC.

In its sample, this clone was seen a few times. The chain uses TRBV5-6 and TRBJ1-3; unclear D gene. This CDR3 comprises 13 residues. CDR1 SGHDT and CDR2 YYEEEE come from the germline V gene. V lost 4 bases and J lost 2, with 7 bases in between. The CDR3, as DNA: TGTGCCAGCAGCCGACGGACTGGAAACACCATATATTTT. Residues: CASSRRTGNTIYF.

This clone was detected a few times. V and J are TRBV5-6 and TRBJ2-6, with D unresolved. The V end was cut by 2 bases, the J end by 0 bases, with 6 bases between. CDR1 and CDR2 (germline): SGHDT, YYEEEE. The CDR3 is made up of 15 amino acids. CDR3 loop: CASSFIGSGANVLTF. The DNA for the CDR3 is TGTGCCAGCAGCTTTATTGGCTCTGGGGCCAACGTCCTGACTTTC.

J is TRBJ1-1 and V is TRBV28; 7 bases align to TRBD1. J gave up 11 bases and V 2 bases, and 8 bases lay outside the gene matches. Germline CDR1 and CDR2: MDHEN and SYDVKM. This CDR3 has 13 residues. The CDR3 coding sequence is TGTGCCAGCAGTTTAAACAGGGGAATTATGGCTTTCTTT. It is translated as CASSLNRGIMAFF. Based on the CDR3 plus reference TRBV28 and TRBJ1-1, the full variable domain is DVKVTQSSRYLVKRTGEKVFLECVQDMDHENMFWYRQDPGLGLRLIYFSYDVKMKEKGDIPEGYSVSREKKERFSLILESASTNQTSMYLCASSLNRGIMAFFGQGTRLTVV.

This clone was detected once. The sample holds other DNA sequences that translate to the same CDR3. The gene calls are TRBV30 and TRBJ1-5; D not certain. This CDR3 has 13 amino acids. V was pared by 2 bases and J by 5 bases, with 10 bases between. CDR1 GTSNPN and CDR2 SVGIG come from the germline V gene (reference sequence). CDR3 loop: CAWSPPGDQPQHF. The CDR3 DNA is TGTGCCTGGAGTCCTCCCGGAGATCAGCCCCAGCATTTT.

J is TRBJ2-1 and V is TRBV29-1, with D possibly matching TRBD1 (6 bases). The CDR3 is 15 residues long. V lost 3 bases and J 9 bases, leaving 21 bases between the germline ends. CDR1 and CDR2 (germline): SQVTM, ANQGSEA. The CDR3 DNA follows: TGCAGCGTTGATCGCCAGGGACAACTCTTCGGTGAGCAGTTCTTC. Amino acids: CSVDRQGQLFGEQFF.

The J gene is TRBJ2-1, the V gene TRBV7-2, with D unresolved. CDR1 is SGHTA and CDR2 is FQGNSA in the germline V gene. The CDR3 runs 12 residues. With 5 bases removed from V and 6 bases from J, the gap between germline ends came to 8 bases. The CDR3 here is CASSPNFNEQFF. CDR3 sequence (DNA): TGTGCCAGCAGCCCTAACTTCAATGAGCAGTTCTTC.

There are many counts of this clone. The chain recombines TRBV14 with TRBJ2-3; D may correspond to TRBD1 or TRBD2 (6 bases each). Deletions cut 0 bases from V and 3 bases from J, with 10 bases between. CDR1 and CDR2 (germline): SGHDN, FVKESK. The CDR3 length is 15 residues. The chain's CDR3 is CASSQDGGPTDTQYF. The CDR3 coding sequence is TGTGCCAGCAGCCAAGATGGGGGGCCTACAGATACGCAGTATTTT.

The V and J genes are TRBV5-6 and TRBJ2-1; no clear D gene. CDR1 SGHDT and CDR2 YYEEEE come from the germline V gene. The V and J ends lost 2 bases and 9 bases respectively, with 12 bases between them. This CDR3 is built from 13 residues. CDR3 sequence (DNA): TGTGCCAGCAGCTTAGGCCTTGGTGGTGAGCAGTTCTTC. It specifies CASSLGLGGEQFF.

This clone was counted only a few times. CDR3 protein: CAWSVGNGETQYF. CDR3 nucleotide sequence: TGTGCCTGGAGTGTGGGTAATGGAGAGACCCAGTACTTC. This chain links TRBV30 with TRBJ2-5, with unresolved D. The CDR3 runs to 13 residues. Trimming removed 0 bases from V and 4 bases from J, with 9 bases in between. Per germline, CDR1 GTSNPN and CDR2 SVGIG (reference sequence).